This TCR beta chain was captured in a study of shared clonotypes between healthy human individuals. This clone was detected once. After removal of 3 bases from V and 3 bases from J, the junction contained 7 bases not matched to a gene. The CDR3 covers 18 residues. The germline V gene encodes CDR1 LNHDA and CDR2 SQIVND (reference sequence). Method: immunoSEQ multiplex PCR; TCRdb's copy keeps in-frame clones and lacks some. The sample has about 670,000 clones, approximately 75% seen once. The rearrangement links TRBV19 to TRBJ2-2; 13 bases align to TRBD2. The sample comprised memory CD4+ T cells sorted from blood. Subset noted: CD45RA-negative fraction. This clonotype was obtained from a woman in her 30s in good health. The chain's CDR3 is CASSIELAGGPDTGELFF. CDR3 DNA: TGTGCCAGTAGTATTGAACTAGCGGGAGGGCCAGACACCGGGGAGCTGTTTTTT.